The rows below give T cell receptor beta chains drawn from one sample of a study of blood T cell repertoires in COVID-19. The method was immunoSEQ multiplex PCR; TCRdb's version includes in-frame clones alone and lacks a portion of them. This sample yields under 150,000 clones, of which 81% are seen a single time; almost 8.5% belongs to the top ten. What was sequenced was peripheral blood. The receptors shown here come from a woman aged 55-75 years with active or convalescent COVID-19. CDR3s leave out the opening cysteine and the closing phenylalanine or tryptophan. Some rows mark clone size as missing; the rest say once, few, many or name a class of expanded clone.

cdr3_length clone_size v_call cdr3_aa
11 - TRBV6-5 ASRLSGGNTIY
14 - TRBV10-3 AISEGSSGGYNEQF
15 - TRBV6-2/TRBV6-3 ASSYSLPSGYQETQY
13 once TRBV19 ASSSPGAMNTEAF
10 - TRBV5-4 ASSPTVYGYT
14 - TRBV5-1 ASSLAISGGNNEQF
14 - TRBV6-4 ASRQSGGAVTGELF
13 - TRBV24-1 ATSDLGRGGETQY
11 - TRBV27 ASSTVLSGELF
15 - TRBV28 ASSLVRGGGANEKLF
17 few TRBV12-5 ASGLALLPIAGGSNEQF
12 - TRBV3-1/TRBV3-2 ASSPVRGLETQY
15 - TRBV18 ASSPRLSSGPEGEQF
15 - TRBV5-1 ASSRRLAGYSYNEQF
11 - TRBV6-5 ASNFEAYNEQF
10 few TRBV12-3/TRBV12-4 ASRMGGREAF
12 - TRBV21-1 ASSKDMEGEKLF
11 few TRBV7-8 ASSLGAGLEAF
13 - TRBV7-2 ASSPRTSGYNEQF
12 - TRBV4-1 ASSQDARGTEAF
12 - TRBV5-1 ASSSTGGPDTQY
9 - TRBV7-2 ASSPGRVQY
13 - TRBV6-1 ASSEGPGTNYGYT
12 - TRBV6-6 ASSYPGQKETQY
13 - TRBV11-2 ASIPDRERRNEQF
13 few TRBV28 ASRYRGGNTGELF
14 few TRBV6-5 ASSSPRRTGVNEQF
14 - TRBV27 ASSLWYAGSTDTQY
14 once TRBV28 ASRIPGGRVYYGYT
13 - TRBV4-1 ASSQEGGLNSPLH
15 - TRBV6-6 ASSQRASGGVYNEQF
12 - TRBV20-1 SASSVPLTDTQY
15 few TRBV5-1 ASSLGPATTGTDTQY
11 - TRBV6-2/TRBV6-3 ASSLLADYEQY
12 - TRBV5-1 ASKGTAASNTIY
11 - TRBV7-9 ASRLTVNTEAF
11 - TRBV2 ASSLDRNQPQH
9 - TRBV11-2 ASSPGYGYT
10 few TRBV6-5 ASSLVVREAF
12 once TRBV7-9 AGDSGQPLSGYT
14 - TRBV7-6 ASSKIPGLASGELF